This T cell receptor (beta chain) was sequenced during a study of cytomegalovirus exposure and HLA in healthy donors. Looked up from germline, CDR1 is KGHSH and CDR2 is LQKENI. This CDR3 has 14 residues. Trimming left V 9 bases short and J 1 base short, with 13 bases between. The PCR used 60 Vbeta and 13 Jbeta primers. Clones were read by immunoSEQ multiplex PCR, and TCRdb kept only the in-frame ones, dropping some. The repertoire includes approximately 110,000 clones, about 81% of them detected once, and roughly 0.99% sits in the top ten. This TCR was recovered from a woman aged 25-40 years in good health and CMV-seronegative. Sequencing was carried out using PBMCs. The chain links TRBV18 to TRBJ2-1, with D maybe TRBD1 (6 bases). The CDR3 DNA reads TGTGCCAGTATTCAGGACAGTTCCTACAATGAGCAGTTCTTC. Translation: CASIQDSSYNEQFF.